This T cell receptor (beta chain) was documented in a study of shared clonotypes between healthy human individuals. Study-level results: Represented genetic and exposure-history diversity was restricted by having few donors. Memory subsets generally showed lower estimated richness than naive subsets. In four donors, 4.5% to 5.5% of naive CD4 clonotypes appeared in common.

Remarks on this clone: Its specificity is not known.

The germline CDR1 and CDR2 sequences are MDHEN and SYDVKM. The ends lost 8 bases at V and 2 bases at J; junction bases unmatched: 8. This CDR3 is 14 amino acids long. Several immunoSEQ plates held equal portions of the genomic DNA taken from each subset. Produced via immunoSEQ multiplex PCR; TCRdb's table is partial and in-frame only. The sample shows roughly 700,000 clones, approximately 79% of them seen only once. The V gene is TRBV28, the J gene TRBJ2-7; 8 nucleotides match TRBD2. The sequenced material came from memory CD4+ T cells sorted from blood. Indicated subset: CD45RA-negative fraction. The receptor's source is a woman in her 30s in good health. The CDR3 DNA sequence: TGTGCCAGCCGCGTTGTCGGGAGGGCCTACGAGCAGTACTTC. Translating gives CASRVVGRAYEQYF.